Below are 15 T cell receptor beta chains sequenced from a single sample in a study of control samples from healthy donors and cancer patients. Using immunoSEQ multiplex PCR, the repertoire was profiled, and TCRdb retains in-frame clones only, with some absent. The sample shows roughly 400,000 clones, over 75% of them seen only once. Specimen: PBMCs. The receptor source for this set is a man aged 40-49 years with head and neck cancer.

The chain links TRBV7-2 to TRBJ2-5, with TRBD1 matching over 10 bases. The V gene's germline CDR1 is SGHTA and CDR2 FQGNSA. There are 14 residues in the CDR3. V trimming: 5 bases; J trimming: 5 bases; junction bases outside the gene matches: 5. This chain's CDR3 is CASSRRGQGETQYF. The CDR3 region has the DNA TGTGCCAGCAGCAGGAGGGGACAGGGGGAGACCCAGTACTTC.

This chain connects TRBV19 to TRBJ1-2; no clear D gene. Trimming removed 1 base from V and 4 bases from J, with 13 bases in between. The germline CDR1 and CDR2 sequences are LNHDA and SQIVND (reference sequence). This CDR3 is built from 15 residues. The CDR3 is CASSIGGPYFYGYTF. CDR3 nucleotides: TGTGCCAGTAGTATAGGTGGCCCATACTTCTATGGCTACACCTTC.

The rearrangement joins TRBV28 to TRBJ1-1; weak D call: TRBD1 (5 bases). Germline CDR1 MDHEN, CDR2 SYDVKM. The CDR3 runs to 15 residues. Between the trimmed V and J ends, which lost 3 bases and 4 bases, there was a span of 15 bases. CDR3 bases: TGTGCCAGCAGTTTTATCAAGGGGTTAATCACTGAAGCTTTCTTT. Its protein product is CASSFIKGLITEAFF. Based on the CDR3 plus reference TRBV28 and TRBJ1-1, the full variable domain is DVKVTQSSRYLVKRTGEKVFLECVQDMDHENMFWYRQDPGLGLRLIYFSYDVKMKEKGDIPEGYSVSREKKERFSLILESASTNQTSMYLCASSFIKGLITEAFFGQGTRLTVV.

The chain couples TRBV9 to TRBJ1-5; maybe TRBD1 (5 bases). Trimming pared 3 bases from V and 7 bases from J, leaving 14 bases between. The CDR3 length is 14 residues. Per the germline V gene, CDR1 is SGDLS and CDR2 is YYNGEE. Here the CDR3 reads CASSASGLGQPQHF. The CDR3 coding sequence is TGTGCCAGCAGCGCCTCAGGGTTGGGGCAGCCCCAGCATTTT.

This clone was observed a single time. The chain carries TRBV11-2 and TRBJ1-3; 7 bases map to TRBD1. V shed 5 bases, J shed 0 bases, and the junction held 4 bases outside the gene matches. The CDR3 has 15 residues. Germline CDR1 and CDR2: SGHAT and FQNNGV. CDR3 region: CASSLRTGSGNTIYF. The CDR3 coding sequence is TGTGCCAGCAGCCTCAGGACAGGCTCTGGAAACACCATATATTTT.

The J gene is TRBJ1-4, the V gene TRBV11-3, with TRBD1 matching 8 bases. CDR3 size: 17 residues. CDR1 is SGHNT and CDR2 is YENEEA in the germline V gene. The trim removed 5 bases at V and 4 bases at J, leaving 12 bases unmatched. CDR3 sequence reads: CASSGPDRVFLNEKLFF. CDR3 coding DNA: TGTGCCAGCAGCGGCCCGGACAGGGTTTTCCTTAATGAAAAACTGTTTTTT.

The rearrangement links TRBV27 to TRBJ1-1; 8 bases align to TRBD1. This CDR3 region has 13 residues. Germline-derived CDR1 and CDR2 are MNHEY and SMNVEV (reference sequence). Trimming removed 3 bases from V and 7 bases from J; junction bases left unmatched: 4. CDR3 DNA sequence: TGTGCCAGCAGTTTTCTCGGACAGGGTGAAGCTTTCTTT. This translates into CASSFLGQGEAFF.

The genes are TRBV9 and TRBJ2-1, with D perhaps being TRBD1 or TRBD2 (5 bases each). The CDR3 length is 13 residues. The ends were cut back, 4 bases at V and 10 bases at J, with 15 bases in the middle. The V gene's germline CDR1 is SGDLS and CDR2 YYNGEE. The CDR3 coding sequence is TGTGCCAGCAGCATAGATGGGGGTTTGGAGCAGTTCTTC. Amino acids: CASSIDGGLEQFF. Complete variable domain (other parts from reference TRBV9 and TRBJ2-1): DSGVTQTPKHLITATGQRVTLRCSPRSGDLSVYWYQQSLDQGLQFLIQYYNGEERAKGNILERFSAQQFPDLHSELNLSSLELGDSALYFCASSIDGGLEQFFGPGTRLTVL.

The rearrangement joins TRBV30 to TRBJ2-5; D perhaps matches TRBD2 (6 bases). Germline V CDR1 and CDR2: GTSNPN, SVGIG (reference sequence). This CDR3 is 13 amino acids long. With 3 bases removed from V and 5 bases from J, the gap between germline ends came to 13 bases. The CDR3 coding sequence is TGTGCCTGGAGCCAAAACAGCGGGGAGACCCAGTACTTC. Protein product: CAWSQNSGETQYF.

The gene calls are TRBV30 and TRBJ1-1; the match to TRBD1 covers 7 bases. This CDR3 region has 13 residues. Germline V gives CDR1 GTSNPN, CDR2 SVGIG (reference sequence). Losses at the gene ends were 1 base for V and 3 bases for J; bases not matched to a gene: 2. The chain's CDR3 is CAWSEGAYTEAFF. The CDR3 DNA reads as TGTGCCTGGAGTGAGGGGGCGTACACTGAAGCTTTCTTT.

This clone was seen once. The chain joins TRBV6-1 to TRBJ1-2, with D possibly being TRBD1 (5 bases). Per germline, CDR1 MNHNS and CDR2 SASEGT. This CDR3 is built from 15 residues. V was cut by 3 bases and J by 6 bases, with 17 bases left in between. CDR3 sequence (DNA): TGTGCCAGCAGTGAGCAGCCTCAGGGTCTTAATGGCTACACCTTC. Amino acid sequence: CASSEQPQGLNGYTF.

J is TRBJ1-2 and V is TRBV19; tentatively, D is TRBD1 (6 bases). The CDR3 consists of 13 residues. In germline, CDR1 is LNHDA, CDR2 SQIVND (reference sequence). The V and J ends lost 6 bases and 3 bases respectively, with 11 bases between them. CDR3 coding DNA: TGTGCCAGTAGGCCCCCAGGGGACTATGGCTACACCTTC. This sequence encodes CASRPPGDYGYTF.

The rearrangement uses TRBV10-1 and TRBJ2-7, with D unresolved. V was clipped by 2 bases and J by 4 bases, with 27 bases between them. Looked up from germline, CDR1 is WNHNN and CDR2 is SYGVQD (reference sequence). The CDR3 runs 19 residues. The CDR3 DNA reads TGCGCCAGCAGTGAGCTATCATTTTACTGGCGGACCTTACTATACGAGCAGTACTTC. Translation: CASSELSFYWRTLLYEQYF.

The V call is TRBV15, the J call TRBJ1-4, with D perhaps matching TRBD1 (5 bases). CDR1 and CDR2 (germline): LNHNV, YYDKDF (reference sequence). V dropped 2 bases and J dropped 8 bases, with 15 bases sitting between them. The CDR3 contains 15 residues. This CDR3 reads CATSRPMGGVEKLFF. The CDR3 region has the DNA TGTGCCACCAGCAGACCCATGGGAGGGGTAGAAAAACTGTTTTTT.

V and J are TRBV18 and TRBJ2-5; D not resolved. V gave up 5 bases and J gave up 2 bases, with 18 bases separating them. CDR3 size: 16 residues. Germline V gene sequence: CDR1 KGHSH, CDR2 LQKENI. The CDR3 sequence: CASSSRRAGSQETQYF. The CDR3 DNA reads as TGTGCCAGCTCAAGCCGCCGAGCCGGTAGTCAAGAGACCCAGTACTTC.